The rows below give T cell receptor beta chains drawn from one sample of a study of T cells in Graves' hyperthyroidism and ophthalmopathy. In TCRdb, the multiplex PCR reads were re-called with MiXCR into one record per CDR3 protein. The table has roughly 380,000 distinct CDR3 sequences, over 15% seen once. Sequenced input: blood. These receptors all come from a woman between 40 and 50 years old with Graves' ophthalmopathy. Each CDR3 is given without its conserved first and last residue. Each record gives: J gene, V gene, CDR3 protein.

j_call: TRBJ1-1; v_call: TRBV6-2/TRBV6-3; cdr3_aa: ASTLRGGYTEAF
j_call: TRBJ2-7; v_call: TRBV12-3/TRBV12-4; cdr3_aa: ASSLWGGSSYEQY
j_call: TRBJ2-7; v_call: TRBV12-3/TRBV12-4; cdr3_aa: ASSLRNKQNEQY
j_call: TRBJ2-2; v_call: TRBV2; cdr3_aa: AAQGFDTGELF
j_call: TRBJ2-7; v_call: TRBV12-3/TRBV12-4; cdr3_aa: ASSMTAKGQSYEQY
j_call: TRBJ2-4; v_call: TRBV6-5; cdr3_aa: ASSSLAGIQY
j_call: TRBJ1-1; v_call: TRBV20-1; cdr3_aa: SARPTGHTEAF
j_call: TRBJ2-5; v_call: TRBV19; cdr3_aa: ASGLVLAGQETQY
j_call: TRBJ2-4; v_call: TRBV28; cdr3_aa: ASLTGGAAKNIQY
j_call: TRBJ1-2; v_call: TRBV20-1; cdr3_aa: SAAAGQGANGYT
j_call: TRBJ1-2; v_call: TRBV28; cdr3_aa: ASSYTIGVNGYT
j_call: TRBJ2-7; v_call: TRBV9; cdr3_aa: ASSRGTRKTLSSYEQY
j_call: TRBJ2-7; v_call: TRBV6-4; cdr3_aa: ASSEGDTYEQY
j_call: TRBJ2-7; v_call: TRBV14; cdr3_aa: ASSSAPGSPYYEQY
j_call: TRBJ2-4; v_call: TRBV20-1; cdr3_aa: SARAGSAAKNIQY
j_call: TRBJ2-7; v_call: TRBV6-5; cdr3_aa: ASSYSIAGGGEQY
j_call: TRBJ1-5; v_call: TRBV6-1; cdr3_aa: ASRETGGGSNQPQH
j_call: TRBJ1-1; v_call: TRBV19; cdr3_aa: ASSINRVGGTEAF
j_call: TRBJ2-7; v_call: TRBV10-3; cdr3_aa: AISDPGTGVYEQY
j_call: TRBJ2-5; v_call: TRBV28; cdr3_aa: ATYQFRNRVQETQY
j_call: TRBJ2-5; v_call: TRBV19; cdr3_aa: ASPRDRGKTQY
j_call: TRBJ1-1; v_call: TRBV6-1; cdr3_aa: ASRPPRSDGAF
j_call: TRBJ2-7; v_call: TRBV30; cdr3_aa: AWSNSGAYEQY
j_call: TRBJ2-1; v_call: TRBV2; cdr3_aa: ASSVGGSSYNEQF
j_call: TRBJ2-5; v_call: TRBV7-8; cdr3_aa: ASIGTAQETQY
j_call: TRBJ1-2; v_call: TRBV6-1; cdr3_aa: ASTHSNFRGLLAGYT
j_call: TRBJ1-5; v_call: TRBV11-2; cdr3_aa: ASSLGWTGFNQPQH
j_call: TRBJ1-5; v_call: TRBV6-2/TRBV6-3; cdr3_aa: ASSYGGAGNQPQH
j_call: TRBJ2-7; v_call: TRBV2; cdr3_aa: ASSDGGEQLGSYEQY
j_call: TRBJ2-3; v_call: TRBV6-5; cdr3_aa: ASSTSGSADTQY
j_call: TRBJ2-5; v_call: TRBV7-2; cdr3_aa: ASSTGVLLIQETQY
j_call: TRBJ2-7; v_call: TRBV28; cdr3_aa: ASSKDRGVFEQY
j_call: TRBJ1-2; v_call: TRBV12-3/TRBV12-4; cdr3_aa: ASSSPGAGSGYI
j_call: TRBJ1-3; v_call: TRBV7-9; cdr3_aa: ASSSDINSGNTIY
j_call: TRBJ2-7; v_call: TRBV28; cdr3_aa: ASSFAPQGSYEQY
j_call: TRBJ1-5; v_call: TRBV2; cdr3_aa: ASSEERLGTANQPQH
j_call: TRBJ2-2; v_call: TRBV10-3; cdr3_aa: AIRRTSGRDTGELF
j_call: TRBJ1-5; v_call: TRBV10-3; cdr3_aa: AISEGRANQPQH
j_call: TRBJ2-6; v_call: TRBV30; cdr3_aa: ACFGANVLT
j_call: TRBJ2-7; v_call: TRBV19; cdr3_aa: ASSGDYEQY
j_call: TRBJ1-1; v_call: TRBV30; cdr3_aa: ACTVRQGGSLNTEAF
j_call: TRBJ2-5; v_call: TRBV12-3/TRBV12-4; cdr3_aa: ASSLETGEETQY
j_call: TRBJ2-7; v_call: TRBV11-2; cdr3_aa: ASSTRTSYEQY
j_call: TRBJ1-5; v_call: TRBV6-2/TRBV6-3; cdr3_aa: ASSYSGGLQPQH
j_call: TRBJ2-6; v_call: TRBV6-5; cdr3_aa: ASSYSHGQVRANVLT
j_call: TRBJ2-6; v_call: TRBV6-5; cdr3_aa: ASSYVKGSSGANVLT
j_call: TRBJ1-1; v_call: TRBV7-9; cdr3_aa: ASSLDRGRHTEAF
j_call: TRBJ2-5; v_call: TRBV6-1; cdr3_aa: ASSEVYSQRETQY
j_call: TRBJ1-1; v_call: TRBV6-5; cdr3_aa: ATQGAVFAEAF
j_call: TRBJ2-7; v_call: TRBV20-1; cdr3_aa: SASGRVAGRAHEQY
j_call: TRBJ1-3; v_call: TRBV3-1; cdr3_aa: ASATRGNTIY
j_call: TRBJ2-7; v_call: TRBV6-1; cdr3_aa: ASRGAGGLYEQY
j_call: TRBJ1-2; v_call: TRBV5-1; cdr3_aa: ASSLATGGAVGYT
j_call: TRBJ2-7; v_call: TRBV28; cdr3_aa: ACSFWSMASRYEQY